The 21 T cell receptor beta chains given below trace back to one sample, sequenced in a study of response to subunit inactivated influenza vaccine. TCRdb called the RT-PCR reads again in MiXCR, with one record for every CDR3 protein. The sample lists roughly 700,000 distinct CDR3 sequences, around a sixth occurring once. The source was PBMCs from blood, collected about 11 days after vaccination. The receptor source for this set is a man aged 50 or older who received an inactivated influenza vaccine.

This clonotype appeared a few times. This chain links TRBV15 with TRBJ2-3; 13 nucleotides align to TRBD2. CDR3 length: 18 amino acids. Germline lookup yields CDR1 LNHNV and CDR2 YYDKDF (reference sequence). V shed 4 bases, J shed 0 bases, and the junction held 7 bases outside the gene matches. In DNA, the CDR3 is TGTGCCACCAGCACAGACTTACTAGCGGGGGGGAGCACAGATACGCAGTATTTT. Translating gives CATSTDLLAGGSTDTQYF.

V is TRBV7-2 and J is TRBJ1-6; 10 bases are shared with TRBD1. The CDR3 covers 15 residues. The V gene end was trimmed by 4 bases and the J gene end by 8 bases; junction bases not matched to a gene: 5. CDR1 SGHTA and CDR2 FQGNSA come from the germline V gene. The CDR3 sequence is CASSWGQGRHSPLHF. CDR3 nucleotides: TGTGCCAGCAGCTGGGGACAGGGGAGACATTCACCCCTCCACTTT.

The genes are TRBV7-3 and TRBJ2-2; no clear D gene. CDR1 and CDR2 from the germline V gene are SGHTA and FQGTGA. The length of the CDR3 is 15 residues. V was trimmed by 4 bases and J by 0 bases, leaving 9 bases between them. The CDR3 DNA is TGTGCCAGCAGCTCCCCCGGATCGAACACCGGGGAGCTGTTTTTT. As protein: CASSSPGSNTGELFF.

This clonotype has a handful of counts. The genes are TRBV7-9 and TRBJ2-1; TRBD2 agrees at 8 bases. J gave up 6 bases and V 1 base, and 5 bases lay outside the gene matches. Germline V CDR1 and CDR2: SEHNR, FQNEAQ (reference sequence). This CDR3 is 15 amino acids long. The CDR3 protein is CASSLDGLAVNEQFF. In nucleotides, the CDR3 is TGTGCCAGCAGCTTAGACGGACTAGCTGTCAATGAGCAGTTCTTC.

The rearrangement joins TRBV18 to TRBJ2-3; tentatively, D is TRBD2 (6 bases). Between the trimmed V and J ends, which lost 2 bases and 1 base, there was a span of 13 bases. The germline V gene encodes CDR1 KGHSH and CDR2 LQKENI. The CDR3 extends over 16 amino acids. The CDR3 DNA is TGTGCCAGCTCACCAGGGACTTATCCTCGCACAGATACGCAGTATTTT. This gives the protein CASSPGTYPRTDTQYF.

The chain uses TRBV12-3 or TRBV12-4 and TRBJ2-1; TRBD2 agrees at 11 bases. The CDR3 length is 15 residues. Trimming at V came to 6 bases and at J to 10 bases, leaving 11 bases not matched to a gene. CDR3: CASRSSGGARGEQFF. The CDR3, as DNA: TGTGCCAGCAGAAGTAGCGGGGGGGCAAGGGGGGAGCAGTTCTTC.

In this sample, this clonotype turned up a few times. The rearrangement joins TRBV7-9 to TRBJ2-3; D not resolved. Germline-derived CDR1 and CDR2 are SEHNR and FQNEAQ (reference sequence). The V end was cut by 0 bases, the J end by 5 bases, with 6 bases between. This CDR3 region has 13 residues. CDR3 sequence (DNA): TGTGCCAGCAGCTTAGCGATACGAGATACGCAGTATTTT. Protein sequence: CASSLAIRDTQYF.

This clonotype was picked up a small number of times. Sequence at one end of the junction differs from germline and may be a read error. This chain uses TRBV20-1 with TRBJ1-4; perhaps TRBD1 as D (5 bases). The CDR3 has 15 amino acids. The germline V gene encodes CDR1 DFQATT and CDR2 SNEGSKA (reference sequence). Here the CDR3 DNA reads TGCAGTGCTAGAGTACTGGGGGAGCCTAACGAAAAACTGTTTTTT. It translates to CSARVLGEPNEKLFF.

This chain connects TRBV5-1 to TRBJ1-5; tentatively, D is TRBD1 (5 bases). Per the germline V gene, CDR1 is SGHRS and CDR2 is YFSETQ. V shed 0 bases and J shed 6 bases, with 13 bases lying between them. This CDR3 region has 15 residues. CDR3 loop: CASSLAGQGSQPQHF. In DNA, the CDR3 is TGCGCCAGCAGCTTGGCGGGTCAGGGAAGTCAGCCCCAGCATTTT.

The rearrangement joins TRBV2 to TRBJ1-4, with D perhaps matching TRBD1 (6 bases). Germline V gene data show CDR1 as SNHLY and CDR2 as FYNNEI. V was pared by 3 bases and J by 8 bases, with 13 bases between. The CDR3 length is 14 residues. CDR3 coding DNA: TGTGCCAGCAGTGAGGGACACGTGGAGGAAAAACTGTTTTTT. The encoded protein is CASSEGHVEEKLFF.

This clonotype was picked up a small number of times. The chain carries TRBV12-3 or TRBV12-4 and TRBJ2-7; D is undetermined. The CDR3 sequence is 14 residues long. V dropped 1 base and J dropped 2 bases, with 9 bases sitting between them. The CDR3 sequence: CASSLGRLTYEQYF. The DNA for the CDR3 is TGTGCCAGCAGTTTAGGACGACTGACCTACGAGCAGTACTTC.

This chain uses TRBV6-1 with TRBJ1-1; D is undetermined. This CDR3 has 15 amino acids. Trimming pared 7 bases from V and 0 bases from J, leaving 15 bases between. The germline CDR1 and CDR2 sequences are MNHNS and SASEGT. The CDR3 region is CASTIGSGMNTEAFF. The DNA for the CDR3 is TGTGCCAGCACCATAGGGTCCGGTATGAACACTGAAGCTTTCTTT.

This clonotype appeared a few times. The CDR3 coding sequence is TGCGCCAGCAGCTTGGTCCCGGGACTATCCACAGATACGCAGTATTTT. Translation: CASSLVPGLSTDTQYF. The chain has TRBV5-1 and TRBJ2-3, with TRBD2 identical over 7 bases. The V gene end was trimmed by 0 bases and the J gene end by 2 bases; junction bases not matched to a gene: 6. Germline values: CDR1 SGHRS, CDR2 YFSETQ. The CDR3 covers 16 residues. The variable domain in full, completed from reference TRBV5-1 and TRBJ2-3, reads KAGVTQTPRYLIKTRGQQVTLSCSPISGHRSVSWYQQTPGQGLQFLFEYFSETQRNKGNFPGRFSGRQFSNSRSEMNVSTLELGDSALYLCASSLVPGLSTDTQYFGPGTRLTVL.

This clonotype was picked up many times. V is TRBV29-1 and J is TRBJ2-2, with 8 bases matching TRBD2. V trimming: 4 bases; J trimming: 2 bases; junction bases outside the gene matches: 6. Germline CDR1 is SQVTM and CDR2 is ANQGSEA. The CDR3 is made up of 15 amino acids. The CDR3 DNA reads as TGCAGCGTTGGAGGTAGCGGGATAAACACCGGGGAGCTGTTTTTT. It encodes CSVGGSGINTGELFF.

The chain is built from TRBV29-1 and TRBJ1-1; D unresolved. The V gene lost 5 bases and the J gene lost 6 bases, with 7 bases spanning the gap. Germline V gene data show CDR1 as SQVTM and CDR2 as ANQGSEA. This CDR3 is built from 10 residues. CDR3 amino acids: CSVQRAEAFF. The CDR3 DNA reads TGCAGCGTTCAACGGGCTGAAGCTTTCTTT. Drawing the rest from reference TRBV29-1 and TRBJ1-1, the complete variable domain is SAVISQKPSRDICQRGTSLTIQCQVDSQVTMMFWYRQQPGQSLTLIATANQGSEATYESGFVIDKFPISRPNLTFSTLTVSNMSPEDSSIYLCSVQRAEAFFGQGTRLTVV.

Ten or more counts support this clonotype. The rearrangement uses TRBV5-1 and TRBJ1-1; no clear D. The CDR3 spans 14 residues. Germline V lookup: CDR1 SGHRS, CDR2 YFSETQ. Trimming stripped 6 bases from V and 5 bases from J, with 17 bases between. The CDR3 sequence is CASNLLGEGTEAFF. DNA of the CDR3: TGCGCCAGCAATCTACTGGGAGAAGGAACTGAAGCTTTCTTT.

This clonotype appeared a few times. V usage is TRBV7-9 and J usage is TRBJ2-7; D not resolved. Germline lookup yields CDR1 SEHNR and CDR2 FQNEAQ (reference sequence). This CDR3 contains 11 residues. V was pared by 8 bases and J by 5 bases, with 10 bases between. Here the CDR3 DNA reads TGTGCCAGCGGGCTTTTCCACGAGCAGTACTTC. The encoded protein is CASGLFHEQYF.

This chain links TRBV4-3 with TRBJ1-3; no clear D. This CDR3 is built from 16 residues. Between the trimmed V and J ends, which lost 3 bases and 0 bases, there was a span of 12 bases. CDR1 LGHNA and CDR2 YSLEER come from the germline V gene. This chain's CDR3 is CASSQQLRASGNTIYF. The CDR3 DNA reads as TGCGCCAGCAGCCAGCAGCTGAGGGCCTCTGGAAACACCATATATTTT.

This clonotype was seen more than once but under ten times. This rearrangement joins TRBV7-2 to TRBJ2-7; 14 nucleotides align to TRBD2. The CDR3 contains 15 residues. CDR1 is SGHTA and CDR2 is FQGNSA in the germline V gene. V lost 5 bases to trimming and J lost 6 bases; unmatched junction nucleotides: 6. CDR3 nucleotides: TGTGCCAGCAGCCCCCTGGGACTAGCGGGAGCCGAGCAGTACTTC. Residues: CASSPLGLAGAEQYF.

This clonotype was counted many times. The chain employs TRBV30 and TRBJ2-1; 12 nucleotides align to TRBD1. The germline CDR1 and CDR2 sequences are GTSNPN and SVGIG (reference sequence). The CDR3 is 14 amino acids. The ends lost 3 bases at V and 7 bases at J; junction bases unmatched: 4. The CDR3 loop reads CAWRRDRGLNEQFF. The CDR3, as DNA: TGTGCCTGGAGAAGGGACAGGGGGCTTAATGAGCAGTTCTTC.

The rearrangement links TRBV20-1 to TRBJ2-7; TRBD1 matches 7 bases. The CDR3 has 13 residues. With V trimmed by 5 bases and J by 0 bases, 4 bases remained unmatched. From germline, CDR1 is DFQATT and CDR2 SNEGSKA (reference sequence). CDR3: CSARDRRSYEQYF. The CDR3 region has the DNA TGCAGTGCTCGGGACAGACGCTCCTACGAGCAGTACTTC.